This TCR beta chain was recovered during a study of CD8+ T cells in alopecia areata (dated by TCRdb to between 2018 and 2020). Study-level background: The treated patients, all with moderate-to-severe alopecia areata, were enrolled in an open-label pilot trial of oral tofacitinib given at 5 to 10 mg twice daily. On the human side, TCRbeta sequencing was run on scalp tissue and on sorted CD4+ and CD8+ peripheral blood T cells from healthy controls and from alopecia areata patients with either patchy or totalis/universalis disease. For the treated patients, the SALT score, which quantifies what percentage of scalp surface area is affected, served as the measure of disease severity. Patients stayed on tofacitinib for 6 to 18 months and then had 6 months of follow-up off drug so that delayed response and recurrence could be assessed. Scalp clonality was compared among normal scalp (n=4), patchy alopecia areata scalp (n=8), and alopecia totalis/universalis scalp (n=8). RNA was extracted with the PAXgene miRNA kit for fixed scalp, the miRNeasy kit for PBMCs, and the RNeasy kit for mouse skin. In both human patients and the C3H/HeJ mouse model, the study applied high-throughput TCRbeta sequencing to look at T cell clonal expansion in alopecia areata. Patients on tofacitinib were biopsied at baseline and after 4 and 24 weeks of treatment, and several of the patients also had a later scalp biopsy. immunoSEQ multiplex PCR using 35 Vbeta forward primers and 13 Jbeta reverse primers was used to amplify TCRbeta CDR3 regions. Broader findings and caveats from the paper: Because the treated cohort was small and had just a single nonresponder, larger studies are needed to establish links between baseline CD8+ expansion and response. Many expanded lesional clones were found to persist in scalp and blood during tofacitinib treatment, and relapse after treatment cessation may be partly explained by this persistence. Higher clonality and more expanded CD8+ clones were observed in lesional scalp than in normal scalp, particularly in alopecia totalis/universalis, a finding suggestive of antigenic drive. Tofacitinib significantly lowered scalp clonality and the number of expanded CD8+ clones among the top 100 scalp clones. Compared with mice, TCR sequences shared between patients were less clear, possibly partly because of HLA diversity across the patient population. Unlike mouse skin, which is dominated by gammadelta T cells, normal human skin has resident alphabeta T cells that are also sequenced, and this complicates analysis of the scalp TCR repertoire.

This clone showed up just a few times. Its target antigen remains unknown. There are no base qualities to consult, and no much larger clone falls within one base. The protocol used for the library was the immunoSEQ multiplex PCR assay. To provide template for TCR sequencing, every sample had RNA extracted and reverse transcribed into cDNA. SuperScript III was used for first-strand cDNA synthesis, primed with a 2:1 mix of oligo-dT and random hexamers. Amplification bias was assessed with a synthetic immune receptor repertoire, and residual bias was removed computationally. The authors' analysis ran thus. Raw reads were preprocessed to remove errors, and CDR3 was defined according to IMGT conventions as the region from the conserved cysteine to phenylalanine. Clonality was computed by normalizing Shannon entropy by log2 of the number of productive unique TCRs and subtracting the result from 1. Whether scalp clones were CD4 or CD8 was inferred by matching scalp TCRbeta sequences against CD4 and CD8 repertoires sorted from blood. The immuneACCESS repertoire file appears here via TCRdb, limited to in-frame rearrangements. These files lack a portion of the clones; in checked studies, under half of the deficit traces to unresolved V genes, and the cause of the others is not known. V, J and clone size derive from that table, while D and trimming were established from the DNA sequence. In this sample the table shows more than 200,000 clones, about 40% of which occur a single time. The top ten hold about 2.6% of the sample.

In the paper's terms, the treatment or condition label means: oral pan-JAK inhibitor, 5-10 mg twice daily. Lesional scalp punch biopsies and peripheral blood were collected from alopecia areata patients. After PBMCs were isolated by density centrifugation and stained for CD3, CD4 and CD8, a FACSAria was used to sort CD4+ and CD8+ T cells. V and J are trimmed by 6 bases and 5 bases, and the gene matches miss 10 bases of the junction. The CDR3 covers 14 residues, taking in both the cysteine and the phenylalanine. The entry retains the CDR3 DNA only, 42 bases that are in frame from base 1. Per the germline V gene, SQVTM is the CDR1 and ANQGSEA is the CDR2.

This TCR came from a human donor with alopecia areata. The sequences come from CD4+ T cells sorted from blood, collected at roughly week 36, from a patient treated with tofacitinib. This receptor chain uses TRBV29-1 and TRBJ2-3; TRBD1 fits 8 bases in the junction. The CDR3 loop reads CSVEGQGARDTQYF. The nucleotides are TGCAGCGTCGAGGGGCAGGGGGCAAGAGATACGCAGTATTTT.